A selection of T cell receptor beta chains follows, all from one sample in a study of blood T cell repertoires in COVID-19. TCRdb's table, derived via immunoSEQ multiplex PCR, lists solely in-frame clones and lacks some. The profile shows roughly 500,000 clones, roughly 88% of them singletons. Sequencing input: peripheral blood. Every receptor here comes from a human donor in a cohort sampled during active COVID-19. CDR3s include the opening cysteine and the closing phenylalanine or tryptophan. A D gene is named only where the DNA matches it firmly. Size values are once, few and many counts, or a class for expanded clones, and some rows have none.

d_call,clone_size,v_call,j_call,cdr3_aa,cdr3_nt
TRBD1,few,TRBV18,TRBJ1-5,CASSPDRVLQHF,TGTGCCAGCTCACCCGACAGGGTATTACAGCATTTT
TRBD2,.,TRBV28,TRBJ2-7,CASSSATGLVPYEQYF,TGTGCCAGCAGTTCCGCCACGGGACTAGTTCCCTACGAGCAGTACTTC
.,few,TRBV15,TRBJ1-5,CATSRDEGLGNQPQHF,TGTGCCACCAGCAGAGATGAGGGCCTAGGCAATCAGCCCCAGCATTTT
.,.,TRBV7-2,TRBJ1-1,CASSLAPVRQEAFF,TGTGCCAGCAGCTTAGCTCCGGTTAGACAGGAAGCTTTCTTT
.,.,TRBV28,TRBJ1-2,CASQGANYGYTF,TGTGCCAGCCAAGGGGCTAACTATGGCTACACCTTC
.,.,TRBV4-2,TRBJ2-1,CASSQGAEDGSFSYNEQFF,TGTGCCAGCAGCCAAGGGGCCGAAGATGGCTCGTTTTCCTACAATGAGCAGTTCTTC
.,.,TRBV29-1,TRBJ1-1,CSVVRGDRTEAFF,TGCAGCGTTGTCCGGGGGGATAGAACTGAAGCTTTCTTT
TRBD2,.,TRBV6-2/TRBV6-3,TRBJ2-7,CASSSLTSGRAREQYF,TGTGCCAGCAGTTCACTGACTAGCGGGAGGGCCCGGGAGCAGTACTTC
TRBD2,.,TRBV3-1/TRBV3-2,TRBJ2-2,CASSHYGTSGTGELFF,TGTGCCAGCAGCCACTACGGGACTAGCGGGACCGGGGAGCTGTTTTTT
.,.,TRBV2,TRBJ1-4,CASGTDSATNEKLFF,TGTGCCAGCGGGACGGACAGCGCAACTAATGAAAAACTGTTTTTT
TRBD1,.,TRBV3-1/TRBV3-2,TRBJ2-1,CASSLTTGEYNEQFF,TGTGCCAGCAGCCTAACGACAGGGGAGTACAATGAGCAGTTCTTC
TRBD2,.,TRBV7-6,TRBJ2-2,CASSRGAGEGVGELFF,TGTGCCAGCAGCCGCGGAGCGGGAGAGGGGGTCGGGGAGCTGTTTTTT
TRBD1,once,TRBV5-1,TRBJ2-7,CASSLAGQGIYEQYF,TGCGCCAGCAGCTTGGCTGGACAGGGGATCTACGAGCAGTACTTC
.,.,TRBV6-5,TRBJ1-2,CASSYSWAEGGYTF,TGTGCCAGCAGTTACTCCTGGGCAGAGGGTGGCTACACCTTC
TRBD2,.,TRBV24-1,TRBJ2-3,CATMTSRTSTDTQYF,TGTGCCACAATGACTAGCAGAACTAGCACAGATACGCAGTATTTT
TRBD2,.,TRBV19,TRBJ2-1,CASNSRREGQNEQFF,TGTGCCAGTAATAGTAGGCGGGAGGGCCAAAATGAGCAGTTCTTC
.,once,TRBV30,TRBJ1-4,CAWNTRVWEKLFF,TGTGCCTGGAATACGAGGGTTTGGGAAAAACTGTTTTTT
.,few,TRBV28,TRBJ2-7,CASSPGRGQYEQYF,TGTGCCAGCAGTCCCGGGAGGGGGCAATACGAGCAGTACTTC
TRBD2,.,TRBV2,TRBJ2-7,CASKRLASNNLAYEQYF,TGTGCCAGCAAGCGACTAGCGTCAAATAACCTCGCCTACGAGCAGTACTTC
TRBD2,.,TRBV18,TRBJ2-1,CASSRKREPPNEQFF,TGTGCCAGCTCCCGCAAGCGGGAGCCGCCGAATGAGCAGTTCTTC
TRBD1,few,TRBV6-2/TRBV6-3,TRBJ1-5,CASSYSTGVQPQHF,TGTGCCAGCAGTTACTCGACAGGGGTCCAGCCCCAGCATTTT
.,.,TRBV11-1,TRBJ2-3,CASSLAEGLTNTDTQYF,TGTGCCAGCAGCTTAGCGGAGGGACTTACTAACACAGATACGCAGTATTTT
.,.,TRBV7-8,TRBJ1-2,CASSLTGNRVYGYTF,TGTGCCAGCAGCTTAACAGGGAACAGGGTCTATGGCTACACCTTC
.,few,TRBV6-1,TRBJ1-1,CASSEVSDTEAFF,TGTGCCAGCAGTGAAGTGTCGGACACTGAAGCTTTCTTT
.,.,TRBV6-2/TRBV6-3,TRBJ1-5,CASSDPTREYQPQHF,TGTGCCAGCAGTGACCCGACAAGGGAGTACCAGCCCCAGCATTTT
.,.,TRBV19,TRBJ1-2,CASSSALSNYGYTF,TGTGCCAGTAGTAGTGCACTTTCCAACTATGGCTACACCTTC
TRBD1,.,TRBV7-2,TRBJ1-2,CASSPHSRQGAYGYTF,TGTGCCAGCAGCCCCCATTCCCGACAGGGGGCCTATGGCTACACCTTC
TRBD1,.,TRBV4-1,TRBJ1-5,CASSHADRGDQPQHF,TGCGCCAGCAGCCACGCGGACAGGGGTGATCAGCCCCAGCATTTT
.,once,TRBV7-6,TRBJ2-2,CASSFKSNTGELFF,TGTGCCAGCAGCTTCAAAAGCAACACCGGGGAGCTGTTTTTT
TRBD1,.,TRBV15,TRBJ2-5,CATSSFYIWTGDEETQYF,TGTGCCACCAGCAGCTTTTACATTTGGACAGGGGACGAAGAGACCCAGTACTTC
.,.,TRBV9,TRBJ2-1,CASSADGGSPGDEQFF,TGTGCCAGCAGCGCCGACGGAGGGAGCCCCGGGGATGAGCAGTTCTTC
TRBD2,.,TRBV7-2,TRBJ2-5,CASSPGLAGPQETQYF,TGTGCCAGCAGCCCGGGACTAGCGGGGCCTCAAGAGACCCAGTACTTC
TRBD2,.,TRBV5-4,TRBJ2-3,CASSLRLAGGTDTQYF,TGTGCCAGCAGCTTAAGGCTAGCGGGAGGAACAGATACGCAGTATTTT
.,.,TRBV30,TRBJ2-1,CACSRRAANEQFF,TGTGCCTGTAGCCGGCGCGCCGCCAATGAGCAGTTCTTC
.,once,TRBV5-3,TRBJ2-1,CARSLGRDKGNNEQFF,TGTGCCAGAAGCTTGGGGCGGGATAAGGGGAACAATGAGCAGTTCTTC
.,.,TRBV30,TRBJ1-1,CAWSATGNTEAFF,TGTGCCTGGAGCGCTACGGGGAACACTGAAGCTTTCTTT
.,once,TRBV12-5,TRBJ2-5,CASGPSRGETQYF,TGTGCTAGTGGTCCCTCCCGGGGAGAGACCCAGTACTTC
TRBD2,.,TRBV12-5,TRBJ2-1,CASGFQLAGGSYNEQFF,TGTGCTAGTGGTTTCCAATTAGCGGGAGGGTCCTACAATGAGCAGTTCTTC
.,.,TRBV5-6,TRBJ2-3,CASSFRILAASSTDTQYF,TGTGCCAGCAGCTTTCGAATACTAGCCGCCTCTAGCACAGATACGCAGTATTTT
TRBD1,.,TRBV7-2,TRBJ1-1,CASSSGTGWKGAFF,TGTGCCAGCAGCTCCGGGACAGGGTGGAAGGGAGCTTTCTTT
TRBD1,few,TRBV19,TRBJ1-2,CASSSQGMRDGYTF,TGTGCCAGTAGTTCACAGGGGATGAGGGATGGCTACACCTTC
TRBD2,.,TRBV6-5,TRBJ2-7,CASSYSVAGSYEQYF,TGTGCCAGCAGTTACTCTGTAGCGGGAAGCTACGAGCAGTACTTC
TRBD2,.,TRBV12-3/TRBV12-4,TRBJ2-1,CASRPKLAGVAFF,TGTGCCAGCAGACCCAAATTAGCGGGAGTTGCGTTCTTC
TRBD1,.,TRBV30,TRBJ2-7,CAWSGDRAYEQYF,TGTGCCTGGAGTGGGGACAGGGCCTACGAGCAGTACTTC
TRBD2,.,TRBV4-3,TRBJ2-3,CASSLMVGLAGGGTQYF,TGCGCCAGCAGCCTCATGGTGGGACTAGCGGGAGGGGGAACGCAGTATTTT
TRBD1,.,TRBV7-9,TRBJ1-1,CASSRDRDLNTEAFF,TGTGCCAGCAGCAGAGACAGGGACTTGAACACTGAAGCTTTCTTT